The present TCR beta chain was sequenced within a study of blood T cell repertoires in COVID-19. About the research overall: Both acute and convalescent COVID-19 samples were obtained from the United States, Italy and Spain. T cells, B-cell-depleted T cells, or PBMCs provided the cDNA or gDNA that served as material.

Sequencing used immunoSEQ multiplex PCR; TCRdb keeps in-frame clones, though not all of them. The sample has 35,000 to 45,000 clones, about 85% seen once. This CDR3 is 16 amino acids long. Germline V gives CDR1 SEHNR, CDR2 FQNEAQ (reference sequence). V lost 2 bases, J lost 5 bases, and 3 bases stayed unmatched. Sequenced sample: peripheral blood. This chain joins TRBV7-9 and TRBJ2-1, with 13 nucleotides matching TRBD2. The clonotype was recovered from a man aged 65 to 79 with acute or convalescent COVID-19. CDR3 sequence reads: CASSLTGTSGDNEQFF. The CDR3 nucleotides are TGTGCCAGCAGCTTAACCGGGACTAGCGGGGACAATGAGCAGTTCTTC. The full variable domain, with the rest looked up from reference TRBV7-9 and TRBJ2-1, is DTGVSQNPRHKITKRGQNVTFRCDPISEHNRLYWYRQTLGQGPEFLTYFQNEAQLEKSRLLSDRFSAERPKGSFSTLEIQRTEQGDSAMYLCASSLTGTSGDNEQFFGPGTRLTVL.